This entry describes one T cell receptor (beta chain). The target antigen is unknown. This CDR3 has 14 amino acids. Germline V gene data show CDR1 as LGHDT and CDR2 as YNNKEL (reference sequence). V was trimmed by 4 bases and J by 8 bases, leaving 14 bases between them. This entry is derived from a study of T cell responses to AZD1222 COVID-19 vaccine. Libraries were prepared by immunoSEQ multiplex PCR; TCRdb keeps only in-frame clonotypes and omits some of them. Of about 120,000 clones detected, approximately 90% appear once; the ten largest clones hold 1% to 1.4%. General study points: The study reported that nearly half of spike-specific TCRs target unmutated variant regions.

V usage is TRBV3-1 (or the pseudogene TRBV3-2) and J usage is TRBJ1-4; no firm D call. Source: peripheral blood, taken 28 days after the second AZD1222 dose. This receptor was obtained from an adult who received the AZD1222 COVID-19 vaccine. The CDR3 sequence: CASSPSRPPEKLFF. Written as DNA, the CDR3 is TGTGCCAGCAGCCCAAGCAGGCCTCCGGAAAAACTGTTTTTT.